This section outlines one TCR beta chain sequence together with its context. What antigen it recognizes has not been identified. No base quality information exists; no much larger clone differs at one position. At one collaborating source in Seattle, patients were enrolled during active infection and were followed longitudinally through the course of disease. Collaborating institutions collected whole blood in K2EDTA tubes following their own protocols. Collaborator samples were shipped for TCRbeta analysis as frozen whole blood, isolated PBMCs, or DNA extracted from either sample type. This specimen belongs to a study of blood T cell repertoires in COVID-19 (dated by TCRdb to 2020 to 2021). About the full investigation: Samples from collaborators originated in the United States, Italy and Spain and spanned both the acute and convalescent phases of COVID-19. Where available, HLA class I and class II types were obtained from metadata supplied by the sample provider rather than from assay-based typing. The prospective study material was composed of cDNA or gDNA derived from T cells, B-cell-depleted T cells, or PBMCs. The samples were drawn from the first 160 participants of the ongoing ImmuneRACE study and from some 1,300 subjects provided by 6 global collaborators. The sample metadata nearly always contained a de-identified subject ID, COVID-19 status, age in years and sex. A freely available public database, intended as a resource for researchers studying the immune response to SARS-CoV-2, is where the repertoires were released. Deeply sampled blood TCRbeta repertoires from subjects exposed to, actively infected with, or recovered from COVID-19 were included in the dataset. Broad study findings and their caveats: The amount of clinical and demographic metadata varied by source and participant and was provided uncurated.

Measured from the cysteine to the phenylalanine, the CDR3 is 14 residues long. The CDR3 DNA has 42 bases and is translated from base 1. Trimmed from V: 5 bases; trimmed from J: 6 bases; junction bases lacking a gene match: 8. The CDR1 and CDR2 encoded by the germline V gene are SGHTA and FQGTGA. TCRbeta CDR3 regions were amplified from genomic DNA by means of the immunoSEQ Assay, a bias-controlled multiplex PCR. As for the original processing: The number of nucleated cells in each sample was estimated by amplification of reference gene primers within the assay. To quantify the absolute abundance of each unique TCRbeta CDR3 rearrangement, sequence reads were collapsed and filtered. Productive Simpson clonality was computed per sample as the square root of Simpson's diversity index over productive rearrangements. Here the immuneACCESS table is served through TCRdb, limited to in-frame sequences with V and J called. Missing clones are a known gap in these copies; in checked studies unresolved V genes cover under half, and the rest lacks a known reason. Clone size and the V and J calls come from that table; the DNA yielded D and trimming. Present in this sample are around 340,000 clones, 70% to 90% of which were seen just once. In total, the top ten clones hold just over 7% of the sample.

Specimen: peripheral blood. The V and J genes are TRBV7-3 and TRBJ1-1; TRBD1 matches 8 bases in the middle. The TCR comes from a woman aged 60-70 years with COVID-19, enrolled during active disease. The CDR3 corresponds to CASSQDRAQSEAFF. The DNA sequence reads TGTGCCAGCAGCCAGGACAGGGCCCAGTCTGAAGCTTTCTTT.